This T cell receptor beta chain was recovered during a study of CD8+CD57+ T cells in acquired aplastic anemia. Whole-study context: On average, sorted CD4+ and CD8+ cells gave approximately 3.1 ug of DNA.

TCR beta VDJ and CDR3 profiling used genomic DNA as template. TCRdb fed the reads into MiXCR, producing one record per CDR3 protein. The table has 100,000 to 150,000 distinct CDR3 sequences, around two fifths seen once. Germline V gives CDR1 MNHNS, CDR2 SASEGT. Trimming pared 7 bases from V and 5 bases from J, leaving 14 bases between. This CDR3 has 14 amino acids. This clonotype was seen only a few times. The specimen was sorted CD4+, CD8+, or CD8+CD57+ T cells (not recorded which) from PBMCs. This sequence was found in a human donor in good health, serving as a control. The chain combines TRBV6-1 with TRBJ2-2; D is possibly TRBD1 (6 bases). CDR3: CASMPGARTGELFF. CDR3 nucleotides: TGTGCCAGCATGCCAGGGGCGCGTACCGGGGAGCTGTTTTTT.